This T cell receptor beta chain was recovered during a study of tumor-infiltrating lymphocytes in oesophageal squamous cell carcinoma. Via MiXCR, TCRdb re-called the PCR reads, giving one row per CDR3 protein. This table has roughly 12,000 distinct CDR3 sequences, approximately 49% appearing once. Germline V CDR1 and CDR2: SGHTA, FQGTGA. The CDR3 sequence is 16 residues long. Sequencing was performed on esophageal tumor tissue. The sequence was obtained from a male donor with esophageal squamous cell carcinoma. The chain is built from TRBV7-3 and TRBJ2-5; 12 nucleotides align to TRBD1. The J call may be wrong; the DNA end is better matched by TRBJ2-7. CDR3 region: CASSFYRDRGHNEQYF. CDR3 nucleotide sequence: TGTGCCAGCAGCTTCTACCGGGACAGGGGGCATAACGAGCAGTACTTC.